This is a list of T cell receptor beta chains from one sample in a study of blood T cell repertoires in COVID-19. Sequenced by immunoSEQ multiplex PCR; TCRdb stores in-frame clones only, minus some. The table records just over 65,000 clones, roughly 90% of them present only once. The sequencing sample was made of peripheral blood. The receptors come from a man in his 60s with acute or convalescent COVID-19. CDR3s include the opening cysteine and the closing phenylalanine or tryptophan. Each record gives: J gene, V gene, D gene, clone size, CDR3 protein, CDR3 DNA. The D gene is left open where the match is weak. Rows may omit the clone size; those that give it use once, few, many or a size class.

J: TRBJ1-2
V: TRBV19
D: TRBD1
size: NA
CDR3: CASSWTGQERGYTF
DNA: TGTGCCAGTAGTTGGACAGGGCAGGAGCGTGGCTACACCTTC

J: TRBJ2-2
V: TRBV6-5
D: TRBD1
size: NA
CDR3: CASRQGQNTGELFF
DNA: TGTGCCAGCAGACAGGGGCAGAACACCGGGGAGCTGTTTTTT

J: TRBJ2-7
V: TRBV9
D: NA
size: NA
CDR3: CASSDSTYEQYF
DNA: TGTGCCAGCAGCGACTCCACCTACGAGCAGTACTTC

J: TRBJ1-2
V: TRBV7-2
D: NA
size: NA
CDR3: CASSGRQLNYGYTF
DNA: TGTGCCAGCTCCGGACGACAGTTGAACTATGGCTACACCTTC

J: TRBJ2-2
V: TRBV3-1/TRBV3-2
D: TRBD1
size: few
CDR3: CASSLARTGWTGELFF
DNA: TGTGCCAGCAGCCTAGCAAGGACAGGGTGGACCGGGGAGCTGTTTTTT

J: TRBJ1-2
V: TRBV27
D: NA
size: NA
CDR3: CASSYFGAGAVMYGYTF
DNA: TGTGCCAGCAGCTATTTTGGGGCTGGAGCTGTTATGTATGGCTACACCTTC

J: TRBJ2-3
V: TRBV2
D: NA
size: NA
CDR3: CASSEWRGLADTQYF
DNA: TGTGCCAGCAGTGAATGGCGGGGTTTAGCAGATACGCAGTATTTT

J: TRBJ2-1
V: TRBV11-2
D: TRBD2
size: NA
CDR3: CASSLRLAEQFF
DNA: TGTGCCAGCAGCCTTCGACTAGCGGAGCAGTTCTTC

J: TRBJ2-1
V: TRBV7-9
D: NA
size: NA
CDR3: CASSHRAGDGNNEQFF
DNA: TGTGCCAGCAGTCATAGGGCAGGGGATGGGAACAATGAGCAGTTCTTC

J: TRBJ2-7
V: TRBV5-4
D: TRBD1
size: once
CDR3: CASSTPFGQVNGEQYF
DNA: TGTGCCAGCAGCACACCTTTCGGACAGGTCAACGGCGAGCAGTACTTC

J: TRBJ2-1
V: TRBV29-1
D: NA
size: NA
CDR3: CSGRASSYNEQFF
DNA: TGCAGCGGGAGGGCTAGCTCCTACAATGAGCAGTTCTTC

J: TRBJ2-7
V: TRBV12-3/TRBV12-4
D: TRBD1
size: NA
CDR3: CASSDLRTGRMYF
DNA: TGTGCCAGCAGCGATCTTAGGACAGGACGAATGTACTTC

J: TRBJ2-3
V: TRBV5-6
D: NA
size: NA
CDR3: CASSLEWTASSTDTQYF
DNA: TGTGCCAGCAGCTTGGAATGGACAGCCTCTAGCACAGATACGCAGTATTTT

J: TRBJ1-3
V: TRBV6-6
D: NA
size: NA
CDR3: CASREGGTGNTIYF
DNA: TGTGCCAGCAGGGAAGGGGGAACTGGAAACACCATATATTTT

J: TRBJ1-5
V: TRBV7-9
D: NA
size: NA
CDR3: CASSLKTGPQHF
DNA: TGTGCCAGCAGCTTAAAGACGGGTCCCCAGCATTTT

J: TRBJ1-4
V: TRBV6-6
D: NA
size: NA
CDR3: CASSLVGAGATNEKLFF
DNA: TGTGCCAGCAGTCTAGTGGGGGCGGGGGCAACTAATGAAAAACTGTTTTTT

J: TRBJ1-1
V: TRBV12-3/TRBV12-4
D: TRBD1
size: NA
CDR3: CASSSQGGTEAFF
DNA: TGTGCCAGCAGTTCACAGGGGGGGACTGAAGCTTTCTTT

J: TRBJ2-6
V: TRBV6-2/TRBV6-3
D: TRBD1
size: NA
CDR3: CASSSNDRDRVFRGANVLTF
DNA: TGTGCCAGCAGCTCAAACGACCGGGACAGGGTTTTTCGTGGGGCCAACGTCCTGACTTTC

J: TRBJ2-1
V: TRBV5-4
D: TRBD2
size: NA
CDR3: CASSISSGGGSYNEQFF
DNA: TGTGCCAGCAGCATAAGCTCCGGGGGGGGTTCCTACAATGAGCAGTTCTTC

J: TRBJ2-2
V: TRBV2
D: NA
size: NA
CDR3: CASRGAWNTGELFF
DNA: TGTGCCAGCCGGGGGGCATGGAACACCGGGGAGCTGTTTTTT

J: TRBJ2-1
V: TRBV6-2/TRBV6-3
D: TRBD2
size: NA
CDR3: CASSPSGGLYNEQFF
DNA: TGTGCCAGCAGCCCGAGCGGGGGATTATACAATGAGCAGTTCTTC

J: TRBJ2-2
V: TRBV4-2
D: NA
size: NA
CDR3: CASSQDILASSTGELFF
DNA: TGTGCCAGCAGCCAAGATATTCTAGCCAGCTCCACCGGGGAGCTGTTTTTT

J: TRBJ2-1
V: TRBV30
D: NA
size: NA
CDR3: CAWSVGTDSAQFF
DNA: TGTGCCTGGAGTGTGGGTACAGATAGCGCGCAGTTCTTC

J: TRBJ1-2
V: TRBV3-1/TRBV3-2
D: NA
size: once
CDR3: CASSLNTNYGYTF
DNA: TGTGCCAGCAGTCTTAATACTAACTATGGCTACACCTTC

J: TRBJ2-2
V: TRBV30
D: NA
size: NA
CDR3: CAWSVGQNTGELFF
DNA: TGTGCCTGGAGTGTAGGACAGAACACCGGGGAGCTGTTTTTT

J: TRBJ1-5
V: TRBV6-6
D: TRBD1
size: NA
CDR3: CASSLYRGSNQPQHF
DNA: TGTGCCAGCAGTCTCTACAGGGGTAGCAATCAGCCCCAGCATTTT

J: TRBJ1-6
V: TRBV19
D: NA
size: once
CDR3: CASSIESYNSPLHF
DNA: TGTGCCAGTAGTATCGAGAGCTATAATTCACCCCTCCACTTT

J: TRBJ2-6
V: TRBV5-6
D: NA
size: NA
CDR3: CASSSKLEVKANVLTF
DNA: TGTGCCAGCAGCTCGAAACTAGAAGTAAAGGCCAACGTCCTGACTTTC

J: TRBJ1-4
V: TRBV5-4
D: TRBD1
size: once
CDR3: CASSLTGTGNEKLFF
DNA: TGTGCCAGCAGCCTAACCGGGACAGGGAATGAAAAACTGTTTTTT

J: TRBJ1-2
V: TRBV4-1
D: NA
size: NA
CDR3: CASSQGTAGGGYGYTF
DNA: TGCGCCAGCAGCCAAGGTACCGCCGGAGGAGGGTATGGCTACACCTTC

J: TRBJ2-7
V: TRBV19
D: NA
size: NA
CDR3: CASSTHRVGYF
DNA: TGTGCCAGTAGTACCCACAGGGTGGGCTACTTC

J: TRBJ2-7
V: TRBV5-5
D: NA
size: NA
CDR3: CASSGPGLLEQYF
DNA: TGTGCCAGCAGCGGCCCAGGGCTTCTCGAGCAGTACTTC

J: TRBJ1-2
V: TRBV5-1
D: NA
size: NA
CDR3: CASSFGAGYGYTF
DNA: TGCGCCAGCAGCTTTGGGGCCGGATATGGCTACACCTTC

J: TRBJ1-5
V: TRBV2
D: NA
size: NA
CDR3: CASSVEGYSNQPQHF
DNA: TGTGCCAGCAGTGTGGAGGGGTATAGCAATCAGCCCCAGCATTTT

J: TRBJ1-1
V: TRBV30
D: NA
size: NA
CDR3: CAWSVNSLNTEAFF
DNA: TGTGCCTGGAGTGTAAATAGTTTGAACACTGAAGCTTTCTTT

J: TRBJ2-7
V: TRBV9
D: NA
size: NA
CDR3: CASSVRDGLSYEQYF
DNA: TGTGCCAGCAGCGTCAGGGATGGATTATCCTACGAGCAGTACTTC

J: TRBJ2-3
V: TRBV5-4
D: NA
size: NA
CDR3: CASSERGSTDTQYF
DNA: TGTGCCAGCAGCGAAAGGGGGAGCACAGATACGCAGTATTTT

J: TRBJ1-1
V: TRBV7-3
D: NA
size: NA
CDR3: CASSRQENTEAFF
DNA: TGTGCCAGCAGCCGACAGGAGAACACTGAAGCTTTCTTT

J: TRBJ2-7
V: TRBV5-1
D: TRBD2
size: few
CDR3: CASGLSSGGTNYEQYF
DNA: TGCGCCAGCGGGTTGTCTAGCGGGGGGACGAACTACGAGCAGTACTTC

J: TRBJ1-6
V: TRBV28
D: NA
size: NA
CDR3: CASIPARNSPLHF
DNA: TGTGCCAGCATCCCGGCGAGGAATTCACCCCTCCACTTT

J: TRBJ1-1
V: TRBV12-5
D: NA
size: NA
CDR3: CASGQGTQKNTEAFF
DNA: TGTGCTAGTGGACAAGGGACACAGAAGAACACTGAAGCTTTCTTT

J: TRBJ2-7
V: TRBV5-1
D: TRBD1
size: NA
CDR3: CASSDRQGTSYEQYF
DNA: TGCGCCAGCAGCGACCGACAGGGGACCAGCTACGAGCAGTACTTC

J: TRBJ2-3
V: TRBV5-6
D: NA
size: NA
CDR3: CASSPPRGDTQYF
DNA: TGTGCCAGCAGCCCGCCCAGGGGAGATACGCAGTATTTT

J: TRBJ2-2
V: TRBV4-1
D: TRBD1
size: NA
CDR3: CASSQDRDRGPGELFF
DNA: TGCGCCAGCAGCCAAGACCGGGACAGGGGACCCGGGGAGCTGTTTTTT

J: TRBJ1-1
V: TRBV5-1
D: NA
size: NA
CDR3: CASSQTPDTEAFF
DNA: TGCGCCAGCAGCCAGACACCCGACACTGAAGCTTTCTTT

J: TRBJ2-7
V: TRBV20-1
D: NA
size: NA
CDR3: CSASRRPFVEQYF
DNA: TGCAGTGCTAGTAGGCGGCCCTTCGTCGAGCAGTACTTC

J: TRBJ1-4
V: TRBV6-6
D: NA
size: few
CDR3: CASSYLAVPNEKLFF
DNA: TGTGCCAGCAGTTACTTGGCAGTTCCTAATGAAAAACTGTTTTTT

J: TRBJ1-2
V: TRBV3-1/TRBV3-2
D: TRBD1
size: NA
CDR3: CASSQTSTGNGYTF
DNA: TGTGCCAGCAGCCAAACGTCGACAGGGAATGGCTACACCTTC

J: TRBJ2-5
V: TRBV27
D: TRBD1
size: NA
CDR3: CASSFRTGGQETQYF
DNA: TGTGCCAGCAGTTTCCGGACAGGGGGCCAAGAGACCCAGTACTTC

J: TRBJ1-1
V: TRBV2
D: TRBD1
size: NA
CDR3: CASKGTGGQMNTEAFF
DNA: TGTGCCAGCAAGGGAACAGGGGGCCAGATGAACACTGAAGCTTTCTTT

J: TRBJ2-2
V: TRBV28
D: TRBD1
size: NA
CDR3: CASRQPGQGAGELFF
DNA: TGTGCCAGCAGGCAGCCGGGACAGGGGGCTGGGGAGCTGTTTTTT

J: TRBJ2-1
V: TRBV7-2
D: TRBD2
size: NA
CDR3: CASSLVAGGPLRNEQFF
DNA: TGTGCCAGCAGCTTAGTTGCGGGGGGCCCCCTACGGAATGAGCAGTTCTTC

J: TRBJ1-4
V: TRBV28
D: NA
size: NA
CDR3: CASSPPPGQGHEKLFF
DNA: TGTGCCAGCAGTCCCCCCCCCGGCCAGGGCCATGAAAAACTGTTTTTT

J: TRBJ2-3
V: TRBV19
D: NA
size: few
CDR3: CASSKPQGPRGTDTQYF
DNA: TGTGCCAGTAGTAAGCCTCAGGGGCCCCGAGGCACAGATACGCAGTATTTT

J: TRBJ1-5
V: TRBV2
D: NA
size: NA
CDR3: CASSEAEAGGQPQHF
DNA: TGTGCCAGCAGTGAAGCGGAGGCGGGAGGTCAGCCCCAGCATTTT

J: TRBJ1-3
V: TRBV5-8
D: NA
size: NA
CDR3: CASSLEGSGGNTIYF
DNA: TGTGCCAGCAGCTTAGAGGGCTCCGGTGGAAACACCATATATTTT

J: TRBJ1-1
V: TRBV10-3
D: NA
size: NA
CDR3: CATLSGEHTEAFF
DNA: TGTGCCACATTATCCGGGGAGCACACTGAAGCTTTCTTT

J: TRBJ1-2
V: TRBV29-1
D: NA
size: NA
CDR3: CSVEAHRSGYTF
DNA: TGCAGCGTTGAAGCTCACAGGAGCGGCTACACCTTC

J: TRBJ1-2
V: TRBV6-5
D: NA
size: NA
CDR3: CASSYDSLYGYTF
DNA: TGTGCCAGCAGTTACGACAGTCTCTATGGCTACACCTTC

J: TRBJ1-1
V: TRBV5-1
D: NA
size: NA
CDR3: CASSLPGMNTEAFF
DNA: TGCGCCAGCAGCTTGCCAGGCATGAACACTGAAGCTTTCTTT